One and the same sample provided the 12 T cell receptor beta chains below, sequenced in a study of blood T cells in healthy people across ages (dated by TCRdb to 2013 to 2016). Library preparation employed 5' RACE. TCRdb shows the sequencer as Illumina HiSeq 2500. A second PCR of about 6 to 11 cycles was performed with a sample-barcoded 5' primer and a J-beta primer mix. Through fastp at Q25 and MiXCR, TCRdb rebuilt clones from the public reads, retaining in-frame beta chains. Every distinct CDR3 protein forms one entry, paired with its most common genes and DNA. Across this sample there are more than 1,400,000 distinct CDR3 sequences, with around two fifths seen only once. The ten largest clones represent 7% to 9.5% of the sample. Sequencing was performed on blood. These receptors all stem from a woman aged 18-29 years in good health.

This clonotype appeared a few times. The V gene is TRBV7-2, the J gene TRBJ1-1, with a possible D match to TRBD1 (6 bases). The germline CDR1 and CDR2 sequences are SGHTA and FQGNSA. Between the trimmed V and J ends, which lost 2 bases and 0 bases, there was a span of 13 bases. The CDR3 is 16 residues long. The CDR3 DNA reads TGTGCCAGCAGCTTATCTCTCGACAGGATGAACACTGAAGCTTTCTTT. Translating it yields CASSLSLDRMNTEAFF.

This clonotype appeared a few times. This rearrangement joins TRBV9 to TRBJ2-1; D possibly corresponds to TRBD2 (6 bases). This CDR3 contains 14 residues. V was cut by 3 bases and J by 3 bases, with 10 bases left in between. Germline CDR1 SGDLS, CDR2 YYNGEE. CDR3 DNA sequence: TGTGCCAGCAGCGCGACGGGGGTCTACAATGAGCAGTTCTTC. Translation gives CASSATGVYNEQFF.

The chain employs TRBV7-9 and TRBJ1-1, with D unresolved. CDR1 SEHNR and CDR2 FQNEAQ come from the germline V gene (reference sequence). The CDR3 is 14 residues long. V lost 1 base and J 4 bases, leaving 10 bases between the germline ends. The DNA for the CDR3 is TGTGCCAGCAGCTTAGGCGTCGGGAGCACTGAAGCTTTCTTT. Its protein is CASSLGVGSTEAFF.

The rearrangement uses TRBV2 and TRBJ2-5, with D unclear. This CDR3 has 12 amino acids. V was shortened by 4 bases and J by 5 bases, with 8 bases between the two germline ends. From germline, CDR1 is SNHLY and CDR2 FYNNEI. Here the CDR3 reads CASSVGWETQYF. The CDR3 DNA reads TGTGCCAGCAGTGTAGGGTGGGAGACCCAGTACTTC. The complete variable domain, with remaining parts taken from reference TRBV2 and TRBJ2-5, reads EPEVTQTPSHQVTQMGQEVILRCVPISNHLYFYWYRQILGQKVEFLVSFYNNEISEKSEIFDDQFSVERPDGSNFTLKIRSTKLEDSAMYFCASSVGWETQYFGPGTRLLVL.

This clonotype has more than one count but fewer than ten. This chain links TRBV25-1 with TRBJ1-6; TRBD1 aligns across 8 bases. From germline, CDR1 is MGHDK and CDR2 SYGVNS. The V segment lost 6 bases and the J segment 6 bases; nucleotides outside the gene matches: 10. The length of the CDR3 is 16 residues. CDR3 coding DNA: TGTGCCAGCAGCCTCCACGGACAGGGTCCTAATTCACCCCTCCACTTT. Protein: CASSLHGQGPNSPLHF.

This clonotype was seen a handful of times. The chain uses TRBV6-5 and TRBJ1-4, with no clear D. In germline, CDR1 is MNHEY, CDR2 SVGAGI. V lost 5 bases and J lost 0, with 10 bases in between. The CDR3 is 15 residues long. The CDR3 coding sequence is TGTGCCAGCAGTGCGGCTACCGCAACTAATGAAAAACTGTTTTTT. As protein: CASSAATATNEKLFF.

The CDR3 nucleotides read TGTGCCAGCAGTGAATACGGAGGGGCAAACACTGAAGCTTTCTTT. This codes for CASSEYGGANTEAFF. This sequence joins TRBV25-1 and TRBJ1-1; D possibly corresponds to TRBD1 (5 bases). CDR1 MGHDK and CDR2 SYGVNS come from the germline V gene. The CDR3 has 15 residues. V lost 0 bases, J lost 2 bases, and 10 bases lay in between. The variable domain in full, completed from reference TRBV25-1 and TRBJ1-1, reads EADIYQTPRYLVIGTGKKITLECSQTMGHDKMYWYQQDPGMELHLIHYSYGVNSTEKGDLSSESTVSRIRTEHFPLTLESARPSHTSQYLCASSEYGGANTEAFFGQGTRLTVV.

The genes are TRBV6-2 or TRBV6-3 and TRBJ2-7, with 8 bases aligning to TRBD1. From germline, CDR1 is MNHEY and CDR2 SVGEGT. This CDR3 comprises 14 residues. The ends lost 6 bases at V and 3 bases at J; junction bases unmatched: 7. The CDR3 protein is CASRHLDRDYEQYF. CDR3 coding DNA: TGTGCCAGCAGACATTTGGACAGGGACTACGAGCAGTACTTC.

CDR3 sequence (DNA): TGCAGTGCTGACTCCGGGACTAGTTTGTGGTATGAGCAGTTCTTC. This codes for CSADSGTSLWYEQFF. The chain links TRBV20-1 to TRBJ2-1; TRBD2 matches 8 bases. CDR3 size: 15 residues. CDR1 is DFQATT, CDR2 SNEGSKA, per germline (reference sequence). V trimming: 5 bases; J trimming: 8 bases; junction bases outside the gene matches: 14.

V gene TRBV11-2 combines with J gene TRBJ2-3; TRBD2 aligns across 7 bases. This CDR3 spans 15 amino acids. J gave up 7 bases and V 1 base, and 8 bases lay outside the gene matches. Germline V lookup: CDR1 SGHAT, CDR2 FQNNGV. CDR3 nucleotides: TGTGCCAGCAGCTTAGGCCGGGACTATCTCTATACGCAGTATTTT. Protein sequence: CASSLGRDYLYTQYF.

The chain joins TRBV27 to TRBJ2-6; D is uncertain. The germline V and J ends were trimmed by 4 bases and 2 bases, with 9 bases remaining between them. This CDR3 is built from 15 residues. The germline CDR1 and CDR2 sequences are MNHEY and SMNVEV (reference sequence). The DNA for the CDR3 is TGTGCCAGCAGTTCGATGTCCCCTGGGGCCAACGTCCTGACTTTC. This sequence encodes CASSSMSPGANVLTF.

This clonotype was seen many times. The chain combines TRBV6-6 with TRBJ2-1; no clear D gene. Trimming cost V 0 bases and J 4 bases, with 7 bases left between them. This CDR3 contains 14 residues. CDR1 and CDR2 (germline): MNHNY, SVGAGI (reference sequence). The DNA for the CDR3 is TGTGCCAGCAGTTACTCGACGGTGTACAATGAGCAGTTCTTC. Protein sequence: CASSYSTVYNEQFF.